This note documents a single T cell receptor beta chain sequence. The data stem from a study of blood T cell repertoires in COVID-19. Original methodology: Amplifying reference gene primers gave estimates of nucleated cell counts. Method: immunoSEQ multiplex PCR; TCRdb's copy keeps in-frame clones and lacks some. The V and J calls and clone size are taken from that table; D and trimming were inferred from the DNA. The sample contains over 200,000 clones, more than 75% of which appear only once. The CDR3 spans 14 residues. Germline loops: CDR1 SNHLY, CDR2 FYNNEI. V gave up 4 bases and J gave up 0 bases, with 10 bases separating them. Recruits, aged about 18 to 89 years, lived in 25 or so US areas. Participant reports of clinical history set cohort assignment. Before being deemed recovered, Cohort 3 donors had two negative PCRs, clearance, or symptom resolution.

J is TRBJ2-7 and V is TRBV2; D is uncertain. This TCR was recovered from a man between 18 and 35 years old who had recovered from COVID-19. The sample consisted of PBMCs or T cells enriched from blood (not recorded which). This CDR3 reads CASSVGGSSYEQYF. CDR3 DNA sequence: TGTGCCAGCAGTGTTGGCGGCAGCTCCTACGAGCAGTACTTC.